The clone carrying this T cell receptor (beta chain) appeared many times. The data stem from a study of molecular identifiers for immune sequencing clone quantification. Preparation of the bulk TCR libraries relied on previously described methods and listed TCR primers. TCRdb reanalysed the PCR reads using MiXCR and keeps one entry per CDR3 protein. Of around 460,000 distinct CDR3 sequences listed, around 23% were seen once; the top ten hold 0.76%. Per the germline V gene, CDR1 is SGHRS and CDR2 is YFSETQ. Trimming took off 5 bases at V and 5 bases at J, with 13 bases between the two ends. The CDR3 length is 13 residues.

This TCR came from a human donor in good health. Some libraries in this study had Jurkat cell RNA spiked in. The chain has TRBV5-1 and TRBJ2-5; D may be TRBD1 (5 bases). The specimen sequenced was naive CD8+ T cells from blood, with Jurkat cell RNA spiked in. The subset: FACS-sorted CD8+CD4-CCR7+CD45RA+ naive T cells. The chain's CDR3 is CASRPTGGETQYF. CDR3 sequence (DNA): TGCGCCAGCAGACCTACAGGTGGGGAGACCCAGTACTTC. The full variable domain, rest sourced from reference TRBV5-1 and TRBJ2-5, is KAGVTQTPRYLIKTRGQQVTLSCSPISGHRSVSWYQQTPGQGLQFLFEYFSETQRNKGNFPGRFSGRQFSNSRSEMNVSTLELGDSALYLCASRPTGGETQYFGPGTRLLVL.